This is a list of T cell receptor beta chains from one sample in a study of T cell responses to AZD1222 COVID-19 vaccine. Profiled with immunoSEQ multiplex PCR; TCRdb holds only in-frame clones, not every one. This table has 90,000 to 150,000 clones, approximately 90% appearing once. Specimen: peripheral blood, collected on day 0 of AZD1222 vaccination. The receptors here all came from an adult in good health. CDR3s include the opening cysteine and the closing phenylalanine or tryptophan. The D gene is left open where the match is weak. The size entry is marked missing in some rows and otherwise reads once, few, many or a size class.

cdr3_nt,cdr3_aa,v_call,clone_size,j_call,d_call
TGTGCCAGCAGCACGGCCGCCGGCTCCTATAATTCACCCCTCCACTTT,CASSTAAGSYNSPLHF,TRBV7-6,-,TRBJ1-6,-
TGCAGCGCCGATAGGGGGACATACCCCTACGAGCAGTACTTC,CSADRGTYPYEQYF,TRBV29-1,-,TRBJ2-7,-
TGTGCCAGCAGTTTAGCCTACACTAGGAATGAGCAGTTCTTC,CASSLAYTRNEQFF,TRBV7-9,-,TRBJ2-1,-
TGTGCCAGCAGCCCGAGCACACTAGCTACGGAGACCCAGTACTTC,CASSPSTLATETQYF,TRBV7-8,-,TRBJ2-5,-
TGTGCCAGCACCCCTGTGAGGGGACCGGGCACTGAAGCTTTCTTT,CASTPVRGPGTEAFF,TRBV6-5,-,TRBJ1-1,-
TGTGCCAGCACCGACTGGGGGGGGGTAACTGAAGCTTTCTTT,CASTDWGGVTEAFF,TRBV7-8,-,TRBJ1-1,-
TGTGCCAGCACCCATCTAGCGGGAGGCTTCGGGAACACCGGGGAGCTGTTTTTT,CASTHLAGGFGNTGELFF,TRBV28,-,TRBJ2-2,TRBD2
TGTGCCAGCCCACGCGCGGGGGGGGCCCCCTCGGATACGCAGTATTTT,CASPRAGGAPSDTQYF,TRBV28,few,TRBJ2-3,TRBD2
TGTGCCAGCAGTTACTCGATTTTGGGACATCTGAGGCCCCTCCACTTT,CASSYSILGHLRPLHF,TRBV6-5,-,TRBJ1-6,-
TGTGCCAGCAGTCTACAGAACAGGGGAACGAACACCGGGGAGCTGTTTTTT,CASSLQNRGTNTGELFF,TRBV11-3,-,TRBJ2-2,TRBD1
TGTGCCAGCAGTTACGGGTCCATAGGCAATCAGCCCCAGCATTTT,CASSYGSIGNQPQHF,TRBV6-7,few,TRBJ1-5,-
TGTGCCAGCAGTTCCGGAGCCGGGACCGGTTATAATTCACCCCTCCACTTT,CASSSGAGTGYNSPLHF,TRBV27,-,TRBJ1-6,-
TGTGCCACCAGCAGAGATTGGGGGAGACTCTACAATGAGCAGTTCTTC,CATSRDWGRLYNEQFF,TRBV15,-,TRBJ2-1,-
TGCGCCAGCAGCCCTGGGCCGAGCTCCTACAATGAGCAGTTCTTC,CASSPGPSSYNEQFF,TRBV5-1,-,TRBJ2-1,-
TGCGCCAGCAGCTTGTTTTCAGGGGCAGGGGTCCTTCCCGGGGAGCTGTTTTTT,CASSLFSGAGVLPGELFF,TRBV5-1,-,TRBJ2-2,-
TGTGCCAGCAGCTTAACGCGGTCAGATACGCAGTATTTT,CASSLTRSDTQYF,TRBV7-2,-,TRBJ2-3,-
TGTGCCACTACAGGGAAGAAGACCGGGGAGCTGTTTTTT,CATTGKKTGELFF,TRBV27,-,TRBJ2-2,-
TGTGCCAGCAGTGCGGGGCTGGGTGGCTACACCTTC,CASSAGLGGYTF,TRBV7-9,-,TRBJ1-2,-
TGTGCCACCCGCCGGGACAGAGCGTACCCTGAAGCTTTCTTT,CATRRDRAYPEAFF,TRBV15,few,TRBJ1-1,TRBD1
TGTGCCAGCTCACCAGGGACAGCGGAAAACACCATATATTTT,CASSPGTAENTIYF,TRBV18,-,TRBJ1-3,TRBD1
TGCGCCAGCAGCCAATTCGGGCAGATGAACACTGAAGCTTTCTTT,CASSQFGQMNTEAFF,TRBV4-1,-,TRBJ1-1,-
TGTGCCAGCTCAAGCTCCGGGACTGGCTCCTACAATGAGCAGTTCTTC,CASSSSGTGSYNEQFF,TRBV18,once,TRBJ2-1,-